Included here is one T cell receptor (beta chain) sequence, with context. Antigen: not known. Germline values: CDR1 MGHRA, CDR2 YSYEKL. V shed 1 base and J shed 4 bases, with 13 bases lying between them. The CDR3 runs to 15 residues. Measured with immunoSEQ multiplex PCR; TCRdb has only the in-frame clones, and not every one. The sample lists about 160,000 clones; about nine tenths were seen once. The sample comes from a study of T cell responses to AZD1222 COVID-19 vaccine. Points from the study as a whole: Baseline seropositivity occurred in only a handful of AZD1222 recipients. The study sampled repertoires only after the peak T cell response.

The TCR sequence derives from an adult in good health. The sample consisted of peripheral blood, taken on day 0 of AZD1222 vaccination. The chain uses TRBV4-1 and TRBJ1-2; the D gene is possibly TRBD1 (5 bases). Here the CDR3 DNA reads TGCGCCAGCAGCCAAGCCTCGAGGGGTCTCTATGGCTACACCTTC. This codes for CASSQASRGLYGYTF.